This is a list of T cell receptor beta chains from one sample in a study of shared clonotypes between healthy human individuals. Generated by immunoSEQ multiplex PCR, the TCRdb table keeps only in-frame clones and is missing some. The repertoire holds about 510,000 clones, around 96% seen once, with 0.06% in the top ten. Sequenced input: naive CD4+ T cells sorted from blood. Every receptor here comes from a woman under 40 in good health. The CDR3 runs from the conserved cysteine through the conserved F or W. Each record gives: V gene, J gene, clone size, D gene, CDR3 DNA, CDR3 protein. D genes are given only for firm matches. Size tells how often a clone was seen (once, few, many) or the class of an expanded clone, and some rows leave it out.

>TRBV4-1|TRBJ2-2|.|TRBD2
TGCGCCAGCAGATTGAGACTAGCGGGAGAGCAAACGAACACCGGGGAGCTGTTTTTT
CASRLRLAGEQTNTGELFF
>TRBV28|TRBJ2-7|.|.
TGTGCCAGCAGAACTACAGGGAGCGAGCAGTACTTC
CASRTTGSEQYF
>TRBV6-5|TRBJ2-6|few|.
TGTGCCAGCAGTTACTCTGGGGCCAACGTCCTGACTTTC
CASSYSGANVLTF
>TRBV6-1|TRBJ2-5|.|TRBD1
TGTGCCAGCAGTGAAAGGGACAGAGAGACCCAGTACTTC
CASSERDRETQYF
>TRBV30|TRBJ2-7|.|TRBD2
TGTGCCATGCTTCAGGCGGGAGCGGGCAACGAGCAGTACTTC
CAMLQAGAGNEQYF
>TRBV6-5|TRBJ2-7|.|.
TGTGCCAGCAGCCCGACGGGACGGACCTCCTACGAGCAGTACTTC
CASSPTGRTSYEQYF
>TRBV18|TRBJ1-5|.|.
TGTGCCAGCTCACGGGAGGCCAATCAGCCCCAGCATTTT
CASSREANQPQHF
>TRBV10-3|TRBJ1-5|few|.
TGTGCCATCAGTCAGGGGAATCAGCCCCAGCATTTT
CAISQGNQPQHF
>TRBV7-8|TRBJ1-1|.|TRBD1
TGTGCCAGCAGCTGGTCCGGGACAGAGAACACTGAAGCTTTCTTT
CASSWSGTENTEAFF
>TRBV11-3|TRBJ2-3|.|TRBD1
TGTGCCAGCAGCCCGACAGGGATGCTGGATACGCAGTATTTT
CASSPTGMLDTQYF
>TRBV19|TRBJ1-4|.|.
TGTGCCACCAGTCCGGGGGTTGGTAATGAAAAACTGTTTTTT
CATSPGVGNEKLFF
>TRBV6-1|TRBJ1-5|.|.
TGTGCCAGCAGTGAACTGGTTTGGGGTAGCAATCAGCCCCAGCATTTT
CASSELVWGSNQPQHF
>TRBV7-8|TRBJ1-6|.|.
TGTGCCAGCAGCTTAGACGAGATTTCACCCCTCCACTTT
CASSLDEISPLHF
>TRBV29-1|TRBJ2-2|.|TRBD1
TGCAGCGCGGGACAGGTCGGCACCGGGGAGCTGTTTTTT
CSAGQVGTGELFF
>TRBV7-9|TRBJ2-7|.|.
TGTGCCAGCAGCTTAGTAGGGTCTGCAGGAAACTACGAGCAGTACTTC
CASSLVGSAGNYEQYF
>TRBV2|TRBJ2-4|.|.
TGTGCCAGCAGTGAAAGGAGAGGGGGAAACATTCAGTACTTC
CASSERRGGNIQYF
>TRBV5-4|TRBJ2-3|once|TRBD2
TGTGCCAGCAGCACCCCGACTAGCGGGAGGGTCACAGATACGCAGTATTTT
CASSTPTSGRVTDTQYF
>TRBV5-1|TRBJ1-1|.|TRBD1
TGCGCCAGCAGCTTGGCCATCGGACAGGGGGGAGTGAACACTGAAGCTTTCTTT
CASSLAIGQGGVNTEAFF
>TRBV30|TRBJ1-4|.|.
TGTGCCTGGAGTGTGGGAGGGTTGGGGGAAAAACTGTTTTTT
CAWSVGGLGEKLFF
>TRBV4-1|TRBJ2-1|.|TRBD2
TGCGCCAGCAGCCAACTACTAGCGGGAGGGGGCTACAATGAGCAGTTCTTC
CASSQLLAGGGYNEQFF
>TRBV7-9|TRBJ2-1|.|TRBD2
TGTGCCAGCAGCTTTTATCTAGCGGGAATTTACGAGCAGTTCTTC
CASSFYLAGIYEQFF
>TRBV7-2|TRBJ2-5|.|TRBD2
TGTGCCAGCAGGACTAGCGGCCAAGAGACCCAGTACTTC
CASRTSGQETQYF
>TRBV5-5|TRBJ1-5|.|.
TGTGCCAGCAGCCCTCACGTGAATCAGCCCCAGCATTTT
CASSPHVNQPQHF
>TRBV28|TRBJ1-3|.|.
TGTGCCAGCAGTTTAGGAAGTGGCGGAAACACCATATATTTT
CASSLGSGGNTIYF
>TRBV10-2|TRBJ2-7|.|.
TGCGCCAGTGGGCTAACGGCGTACGAGCAGTACTTC
CASGLTAYEQYF
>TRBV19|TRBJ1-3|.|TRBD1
TGTGCCAGTACCGATCGGGCAGGGGGCGCGAATTTTTTT
CASTDRAGGANFF
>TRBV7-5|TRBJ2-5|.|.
TGTGTCAGAAGCTTCAGGGGGCGCGGGAACCAGAATGGGACCCAGTACTTC
CVRSFRGRGNQNGTQYF
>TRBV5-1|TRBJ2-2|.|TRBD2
TGCGCCAGCAGCTTGTCTAGGACTAGCGGGAGAGAAACCGGGGAGCTGTTTTTT
CASSLSRTSGRETGELFF
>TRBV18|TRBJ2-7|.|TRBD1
TGTGCCAGCTCCCGAGGACAGGGGGATACCTACGAGCAGTACTTC
CASSRGQGDTYEQYF
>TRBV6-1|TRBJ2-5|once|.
TGTGCCAGCAGTGAGGCGGGACAGTACCAAGAGACCCAGTACTTC
CASSEAGQYQETQYF
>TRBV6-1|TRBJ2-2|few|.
TGTGCCAGCACAACAGGGAATTATGCCGGGGAGCTGTTTTTT
CASTTGNYAGELFF
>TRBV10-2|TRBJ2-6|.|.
TGCGCCAGCAGTCCGGGCTCTGGGGCCAACGTCCTGACTTTC
CASSPGSGANVLTF
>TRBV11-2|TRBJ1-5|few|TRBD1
TGTGCCAGCAGCCGTACAGGGGGAGAGCCCCAGCATTTT
CASSRTGGEPQHF
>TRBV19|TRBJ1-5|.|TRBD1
TGTGCCAGTAGTATTGGGGGGACAGGGGGCAATCAGCCCCAGCATTTT
CASSIGGTGGNQPQHF
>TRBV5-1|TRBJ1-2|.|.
TGCGCCAGCAGCTTGGATGGGGATTCTGGCTACACCTTC
CASSLDGDSGYTF
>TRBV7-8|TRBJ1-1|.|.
TGTGCCAGCAGCTTAAATCGACAGAGCCTCGAAGCTTTCTTT
CASSLNRQSLEAFF
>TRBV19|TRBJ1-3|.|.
TGTGCCAGTAGTTTACGGCCATTTAAGAGCTCTGGAAACACCATATATTTT
CASSLRPFKSSGNTIYF
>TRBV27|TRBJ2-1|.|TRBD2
TGTGCCAGCAGGTCTCTGCGGGAGCCCGTTGGCAATGAGCAGTTCTTC
CASRSLREPVGNEQFF
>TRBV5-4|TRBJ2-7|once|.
TGTGCCAGCAGCTTTACAGGGAAGGGGGCCTACGAGCAGTACTTC
CASSFTGKGAYEQYF
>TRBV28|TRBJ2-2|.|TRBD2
TGTGCCAGCAACCCTTGGGGGGAGGGCACCGGGGAGCTGTTTTTT
CASNPWGEGTGELFF
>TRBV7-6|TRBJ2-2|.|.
TGTGCCAGCCCCCCTCGAGCTAGCGCCCCGGGCGGGGAGCTGTTTTTT
CASPPRASAPGGELFF